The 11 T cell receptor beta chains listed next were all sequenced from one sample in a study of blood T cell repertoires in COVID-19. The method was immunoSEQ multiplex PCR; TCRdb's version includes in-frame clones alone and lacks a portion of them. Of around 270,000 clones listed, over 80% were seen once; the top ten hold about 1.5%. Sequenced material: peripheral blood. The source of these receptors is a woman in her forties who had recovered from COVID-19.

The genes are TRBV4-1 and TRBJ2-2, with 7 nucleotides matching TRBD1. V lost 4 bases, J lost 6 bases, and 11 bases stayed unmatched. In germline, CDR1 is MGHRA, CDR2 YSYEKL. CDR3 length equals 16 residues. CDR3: CASSRLYRGSPGELFF. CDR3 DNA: TGCGCCAGCAGCCGGTTATACAGGGGTTCCCCCGGGGAGCTGTTTTTT.

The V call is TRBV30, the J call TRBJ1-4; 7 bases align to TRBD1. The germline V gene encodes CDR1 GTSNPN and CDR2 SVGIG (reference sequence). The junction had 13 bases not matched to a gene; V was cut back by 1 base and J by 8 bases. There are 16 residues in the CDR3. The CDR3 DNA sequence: TGTGCCTGGAGTGCACTCGTTCAGGGGGAGAAGGAAAAACTGTTTTTT. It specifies CAWSALVQGEKEKLFF. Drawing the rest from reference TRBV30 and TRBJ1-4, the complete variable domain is SQTIHQWPATLVQPVGSPLSLECTVEGTSNPNLYWYRQAAGRGLQLLFYSVGIGQISSEVPQNLSASRPQDRQFILSSKKLLLSDSGFYLCAWSALVQGEKEKLFFGSGTQLSVL.

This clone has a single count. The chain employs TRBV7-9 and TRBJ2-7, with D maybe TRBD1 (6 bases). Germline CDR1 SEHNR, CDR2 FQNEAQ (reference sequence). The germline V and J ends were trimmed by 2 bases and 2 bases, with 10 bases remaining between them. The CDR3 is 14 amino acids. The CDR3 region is CASSLQDSAYEQYF. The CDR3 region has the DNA TGTGCCAGCAGCTTACAGGACAGCGCCTACGAGCAGTACTTC. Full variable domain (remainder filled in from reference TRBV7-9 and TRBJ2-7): DTGVSQNPRHKITKRGQNVTFRCDPISEHNRLYWYRQTLGQGPEFLTYFQNEAQLEKSRLLSDRFSAERPKGSFSTLEIQRTEQGDSAMYLCASSLQDSAYEQYFGPGTRLTVT.

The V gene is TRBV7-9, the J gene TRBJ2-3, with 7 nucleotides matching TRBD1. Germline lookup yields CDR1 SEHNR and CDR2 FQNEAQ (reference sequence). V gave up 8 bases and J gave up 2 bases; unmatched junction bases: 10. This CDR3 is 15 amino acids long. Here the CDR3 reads CASENRGSPTDTQYF. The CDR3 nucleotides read TGTGCCAGCGAAAACAGGGGTTCCCCCACAGATACGCAGTATTTT.

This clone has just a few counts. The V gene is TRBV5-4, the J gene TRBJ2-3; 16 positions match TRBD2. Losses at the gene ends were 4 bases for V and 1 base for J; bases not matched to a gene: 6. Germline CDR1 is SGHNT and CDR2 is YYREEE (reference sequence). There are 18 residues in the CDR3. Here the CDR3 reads CASSRGTSGGAGTDTQYF. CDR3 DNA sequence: TGTGCCAGCAGCCGTGGGACTAGCGGGGGGGCAGGCACAGATACGCAGTATTTT.

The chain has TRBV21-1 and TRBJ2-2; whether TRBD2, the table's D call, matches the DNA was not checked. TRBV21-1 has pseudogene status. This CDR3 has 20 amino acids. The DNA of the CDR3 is TGTGCCAGCACCCCCCCTCAGAGAGCGGGGGCCCTCCTCAACACCGGGGAGCTGTTTTTT. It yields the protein CASTPPQRAGALLNTGELFF.

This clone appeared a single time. CDR3 coding DNA: TGTGCCAGCACTCTCATCGGAGGGGAAAAACTGTTTTTT. Protein: CASTLIGGEKLFF. The V and J genes are TRBV6-6 and TRBJ1-4; unclear D gene. The CDR3 has 13 residues. Germline V gene lookup returns CDR1 MNHNY and CDR2 SVGAGI (reference sequence). V was cut by 7 bases and J by 8 bases, with 14 bases left in between.

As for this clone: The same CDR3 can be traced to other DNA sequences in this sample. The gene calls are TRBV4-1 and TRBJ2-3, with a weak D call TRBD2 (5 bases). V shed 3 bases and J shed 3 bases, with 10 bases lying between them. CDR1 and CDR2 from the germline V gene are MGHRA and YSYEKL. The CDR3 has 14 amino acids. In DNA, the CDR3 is TGCGCCAGCAGCCAGCCGGGGTCGACAGATACGCAGTATTTT. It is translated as CASSQPGSTDTQYF.

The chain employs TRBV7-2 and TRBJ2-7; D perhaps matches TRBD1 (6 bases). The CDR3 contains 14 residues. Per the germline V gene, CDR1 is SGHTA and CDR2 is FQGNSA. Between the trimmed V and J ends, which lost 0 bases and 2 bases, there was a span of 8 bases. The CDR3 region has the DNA TGTGCCAGCAGCTTAGCCAGGGGCCCCTACGAGCAGTACTTC. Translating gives CASSLARGPYEQYF.

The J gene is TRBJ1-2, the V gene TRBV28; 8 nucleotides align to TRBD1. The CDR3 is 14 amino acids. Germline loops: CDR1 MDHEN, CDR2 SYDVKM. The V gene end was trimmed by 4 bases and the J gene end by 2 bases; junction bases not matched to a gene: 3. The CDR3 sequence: CASSSGQGNYGYTF. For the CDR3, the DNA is TGTGCCAGCAGTTCCGGACAGGGCAACTATGGCTACACCTTC.

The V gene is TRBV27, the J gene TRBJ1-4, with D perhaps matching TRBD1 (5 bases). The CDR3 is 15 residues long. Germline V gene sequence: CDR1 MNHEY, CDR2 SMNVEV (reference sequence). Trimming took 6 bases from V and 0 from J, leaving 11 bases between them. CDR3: CASSQTVPTNEKLFF. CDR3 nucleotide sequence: TGTGCCAGCAGCCAGACAGTCCCAACTAATGAAAAACTGTTTTTT.